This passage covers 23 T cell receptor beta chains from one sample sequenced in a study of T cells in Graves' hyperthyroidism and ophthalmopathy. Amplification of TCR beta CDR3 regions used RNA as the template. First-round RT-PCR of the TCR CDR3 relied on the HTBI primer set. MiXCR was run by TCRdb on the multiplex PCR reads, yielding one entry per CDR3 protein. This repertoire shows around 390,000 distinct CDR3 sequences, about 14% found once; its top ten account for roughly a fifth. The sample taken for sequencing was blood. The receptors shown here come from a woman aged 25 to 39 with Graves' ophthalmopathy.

As DNA, the CDR3 is TGCAGCGTCGCAGGGGGCGCCGTAGAAGAATCCTACGAGCAGTACTTC. Its protein product is CSVAGGAVEESYEQYF. The chain has TRBV29-1 and TRBJ2-7, with 8 positions matching TRBD1. V dropped 6 bases and J dropped 1; count of bases not matched to a gene: 14. The germline V gene has CDR1 SQVTM and CDR2 ANQGSEA. The CDR3 runs 16 residues.

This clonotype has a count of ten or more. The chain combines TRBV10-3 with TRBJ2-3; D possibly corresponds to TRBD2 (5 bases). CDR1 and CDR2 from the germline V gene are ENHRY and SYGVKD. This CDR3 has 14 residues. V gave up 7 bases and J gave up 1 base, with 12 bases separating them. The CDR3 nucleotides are TGTGCCATCACTGCCGTGGAGGGCACAGATACGCAGTATTTT. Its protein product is CAITAVEGTDTQYF.

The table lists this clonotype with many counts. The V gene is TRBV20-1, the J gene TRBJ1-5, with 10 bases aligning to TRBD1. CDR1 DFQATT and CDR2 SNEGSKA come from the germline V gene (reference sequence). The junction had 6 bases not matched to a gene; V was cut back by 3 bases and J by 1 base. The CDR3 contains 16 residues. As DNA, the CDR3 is TGCAGTGCTAGCCAGACAGGGGGCGGGAGCAATCAGCCCCAGCATTTT. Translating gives CSASQTGGGSNQPQHF.

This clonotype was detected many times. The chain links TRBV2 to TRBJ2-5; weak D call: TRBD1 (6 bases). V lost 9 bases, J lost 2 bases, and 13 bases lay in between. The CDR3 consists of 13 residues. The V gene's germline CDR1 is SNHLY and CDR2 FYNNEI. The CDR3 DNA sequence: TGTGCCAGTAGACAGGAACGTCAAGAGACCCAGTACTTC. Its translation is CASRQERQETQYF.

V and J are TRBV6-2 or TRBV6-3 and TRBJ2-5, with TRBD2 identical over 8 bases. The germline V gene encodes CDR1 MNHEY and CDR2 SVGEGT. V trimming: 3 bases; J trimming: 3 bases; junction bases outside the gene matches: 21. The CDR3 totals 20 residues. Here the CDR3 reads CASSYSGAAGGMVKKETQYF. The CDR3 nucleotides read TGTGCCAGCAGTTATAGTGGTGCGGCGGGGGGAATGGTGAAAAAAGAGACCCAGTACTTC.

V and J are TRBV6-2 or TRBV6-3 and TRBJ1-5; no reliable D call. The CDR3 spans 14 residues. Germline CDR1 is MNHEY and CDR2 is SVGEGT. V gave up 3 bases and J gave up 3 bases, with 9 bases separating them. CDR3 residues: CASSYQQFNQPQHF. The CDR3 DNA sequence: TGTGCCAGCAGTTATCAACAATTCAATCAGCCCCAGCATTTT.

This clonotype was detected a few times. CDR3 DNA: TGTGCCAGCAGCTTACTAACGGGATTCACTGAAGCTTTCTTT. This gives the protein CASSLLTGFTEAFF. This chain uses TRBV7-9 with TRBJ1-1, with D unresolved. V dropped 2 bases and J dropped 4 bases, with 11 bases sitting between them. Per germline, CDR1 SEHNR and CDR2 FQNEAQ (reference sequence). This CDR3 has 14 amino acids.

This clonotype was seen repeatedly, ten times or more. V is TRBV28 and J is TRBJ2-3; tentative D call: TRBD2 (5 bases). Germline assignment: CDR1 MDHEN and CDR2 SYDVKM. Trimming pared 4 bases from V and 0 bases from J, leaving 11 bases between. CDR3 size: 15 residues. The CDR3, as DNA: TGTGCCAGCAGTTCTCGGGGTCTCAGCACAGATACGCAGTATTTT. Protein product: CASSSRGLSTDTQYF. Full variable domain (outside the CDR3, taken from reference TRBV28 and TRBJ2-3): DVKVTQSSRYLVKRTGEKVFLECVQDMDHENMFWYRQDPGLGLRLIYFSYDVKMKEKGDIPEGYSVSREKKERFSLILESASTNQTSMYLCASSSRGLSTDTQYFGPGTRLTVL.

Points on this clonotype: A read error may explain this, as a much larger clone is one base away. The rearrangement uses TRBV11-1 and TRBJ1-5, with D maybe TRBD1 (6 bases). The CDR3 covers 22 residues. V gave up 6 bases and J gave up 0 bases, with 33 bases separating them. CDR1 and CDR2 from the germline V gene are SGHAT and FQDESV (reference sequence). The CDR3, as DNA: TGTGCCAGCAGGATACATCCTAGGGGGATGGACCGGGACCTTTATAGCAATCAGCCCCAGCATTTT. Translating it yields CASRIHPRGMDRDLYSNQPQHF. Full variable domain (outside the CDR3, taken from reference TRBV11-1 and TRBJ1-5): EAEVAQSPRYKITEKSQAVAFWCDPISGHATLYWYRQILGQGPELLVQFQDESVVDDSQLPKDRFSAERLKGVDSTLKIQPAELGDSAMYLCASRIHPRGMDRDLYSNQPQHFGDGTRLSIL.

CDR3 loop: CASSVDHRLNTEAFF. CDR3 nucleotide sequence: TGTGCCAGCAGCGTAGATCACCGGCTGAACACTGAAGCTTTCTTT. The chain has TRBV9 and TRBJ1-1; D not certain. This CDR3 contains 15 residues. The V gene's germline CDR1 is SGDLS and CDR2 YYNGEE. The V gene lost 0 bases and the J gene lost 0 bases, with 9 bases spanning the gap.

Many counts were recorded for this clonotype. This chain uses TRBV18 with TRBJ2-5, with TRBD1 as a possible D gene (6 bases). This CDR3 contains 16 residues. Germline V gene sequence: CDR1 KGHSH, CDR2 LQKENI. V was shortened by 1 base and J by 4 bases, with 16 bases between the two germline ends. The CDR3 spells CASSPQEQGRLETQYF. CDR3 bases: TGTGCCAGCTCACCACAGGAACAGGGACGTTTAGAGACCCAGTACTTC.

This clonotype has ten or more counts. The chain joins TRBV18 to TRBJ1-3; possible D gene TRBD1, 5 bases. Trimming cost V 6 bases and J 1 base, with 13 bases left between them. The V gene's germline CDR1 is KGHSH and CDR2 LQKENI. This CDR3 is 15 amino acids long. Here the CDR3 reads CASSYGQVSGNTIYF. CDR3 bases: TGTGCCAGCTCGTACGGACAAGTATCTGGAAACACCATATATTTT.

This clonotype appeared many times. Written as DNA, the CDR3 is TGCGCCAGCAGTGAAGAGAATTCACCCCTCCACTTT. Translation: CASSEENSPLHF. V gene TRBV10-2 combines with J gene TRBJ1-6; D is unclear. Germline lookup yields CDR1 WSHSY and CDR2 SAAADI. With 3 bases removed from V and 7 bases from J, the gap between germline ends came to 4 bases. This CDR3 is 12 amino acids long.

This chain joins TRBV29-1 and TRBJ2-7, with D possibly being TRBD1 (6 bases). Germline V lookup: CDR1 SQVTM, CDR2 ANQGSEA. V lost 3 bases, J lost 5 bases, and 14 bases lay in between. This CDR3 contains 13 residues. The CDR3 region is CSVDKQGTHEQYF. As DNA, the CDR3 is TGCAGCGTTGATAAACAGGGTACCCACGAGCAGTACTTC.

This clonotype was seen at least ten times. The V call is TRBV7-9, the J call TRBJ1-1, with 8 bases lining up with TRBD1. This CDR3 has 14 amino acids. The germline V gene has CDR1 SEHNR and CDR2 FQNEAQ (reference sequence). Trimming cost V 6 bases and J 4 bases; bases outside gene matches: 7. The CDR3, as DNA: TGTGCCAGCAGACCTCAGGGGGCTTTCACTGAAGCTTTCTTT. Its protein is CASRPQGAFTEAFF.

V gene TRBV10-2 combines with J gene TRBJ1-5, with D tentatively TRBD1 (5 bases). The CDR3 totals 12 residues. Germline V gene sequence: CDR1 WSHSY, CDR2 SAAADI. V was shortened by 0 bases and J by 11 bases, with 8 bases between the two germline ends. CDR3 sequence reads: CASSESGQSQHF. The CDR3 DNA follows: TGCGCCAGCAGTGAGTCGGGGCAGTCCCAGCATTTT.

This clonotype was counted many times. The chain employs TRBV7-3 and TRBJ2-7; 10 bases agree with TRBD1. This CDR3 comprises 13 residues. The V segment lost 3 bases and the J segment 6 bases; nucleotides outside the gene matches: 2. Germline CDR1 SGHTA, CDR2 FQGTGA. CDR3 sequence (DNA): TGTGCCAGCAGCTTCAGACAGGGGGCCGAGCAGTACTTC. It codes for CASSFRQGAEQYF.

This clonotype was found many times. CDR3 DNA: TGTGCCAGCTCACCACCGCGGGGGGCCGACAATGAGCAGTTCTTC. This gives the protein CASSPPRGADNEQFF. This sequence joins TRBV18 and TRBJ2-1; 8 bases are a match to TRBD2. Germline V gene sequence: CDR1 KGHSH, CDR2 LQKENI. CDR3 length: 15 residues. The V segment lost 0 bases and the J segment 5 bases; nucleotides outside the gene matches: 3.

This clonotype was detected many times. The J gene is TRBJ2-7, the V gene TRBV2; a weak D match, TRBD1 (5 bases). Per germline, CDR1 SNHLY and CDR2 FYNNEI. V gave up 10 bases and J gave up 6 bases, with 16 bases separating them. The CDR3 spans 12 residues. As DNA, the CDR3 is TGTGCCACTCAGGGCTCCCCCACCGAGCAGTACTTC. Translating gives CATQGSPTEQYF.

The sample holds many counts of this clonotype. The CDR3: CASSQDSYHTYGYTF. The DNA of the CDR3 is TGTGCCAGCAGCCAAGACAGTTACCACACCTATGGCTACACCTTC. V is TRBV3-1 and J is TRBJ1-2; D is undetermined. The V and J ends lost 0 bases and 4 bases respectively, with 12 bases between them. The CDR3 totals 15 residues. Germline CDR1 and CDR2: LGHDT and YNNKEL (reference sequence).

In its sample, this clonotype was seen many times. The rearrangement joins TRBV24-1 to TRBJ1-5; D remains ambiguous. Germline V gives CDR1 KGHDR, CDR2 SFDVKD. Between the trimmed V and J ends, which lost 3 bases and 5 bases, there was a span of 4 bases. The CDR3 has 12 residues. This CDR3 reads CATSDAYQPQHF. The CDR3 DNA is TGTGCCACCAGTGATGCCTATCAGCCCCAGCATTTT.

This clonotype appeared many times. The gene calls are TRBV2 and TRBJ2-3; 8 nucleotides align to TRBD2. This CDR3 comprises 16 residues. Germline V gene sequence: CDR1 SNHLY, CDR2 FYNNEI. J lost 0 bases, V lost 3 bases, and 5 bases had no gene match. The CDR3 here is CASSDLLAESTDTQYF. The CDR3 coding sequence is TGTGCCAGCAGTGACCTACTAGCGGAAAGCACAGATACGCAGTATTTT.

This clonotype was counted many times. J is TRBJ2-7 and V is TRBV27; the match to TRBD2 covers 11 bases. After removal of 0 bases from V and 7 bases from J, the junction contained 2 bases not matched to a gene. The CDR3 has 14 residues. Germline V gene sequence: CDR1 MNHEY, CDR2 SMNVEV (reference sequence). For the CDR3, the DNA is TGTGCCAGCAGTTTATCTAGCGGGGGGGGGGAGCAGTACTTC. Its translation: CASSLSSGGGEQYF.